Listed below are T cell receptor beta chains from one sample, sequenced in a study of OX40 agonist ivuxolimab in advanced cancers. Sequenced by immunoSEQ multiplex PCR; TCRdb stores in-frame clones only, minus some. The table lists tens of thousands of clones, approximately 85% of them singletons. The sample in question was CD4+ or CD8+ T cells sorted from blood, obtained in a trial of the OX40 agonist ivuxolimab. The receptors stem from an adult with an advanced solid tumor such as melanoma, head and neck, liver or kidney cancer. Both conserved end residues are part of each CDR3. Each record gives: D gene, J gene, V gene, clone size, CDR3 DNA, CDR3 protein. The D gene is left open where the match is weak. For some rows the clone size is stated as once, few or many, or as a class when expanded; others skip it.

>.|TRBJ2-1|TRBV11-2|.
TGTGCCAGCAGCTTACGCGGGGTGAACAACAATGAGCAGTTCTTC
CASSLRGVNNNEQFF
>.|TRBJ1-1|TRBV7-2|.
TGTGCCATACCCGGGGGAGGTACTGAAGCTTTCTTT
CAIPGGGTEAFF
>.|TRBJ1-1|TRBV27|.
TGTGCCAGCCAGTCATACGGGTACACTGAAGCTTTCTTT
CASQSYGYTEAFF
>.|TRBJ1-2|TRBV28|.
TGTGCCAGCAGACTTATTGGGGGCTCTGGCTACACCTTC
CASRLIGGSGYTF
>TRBD2|TRBJ2-3|TRBV2|once
TGTGCCAGCCCTCGTTGGGGGGGGGACACAGATACGCAGTATTTT
CASPRWGGDTDTQYF
>.|TRBJ2-7|TRBV7-8|.
TGTGCCAGCAGCATCGGGCAGAGCTACGAGCAGTACTTC
CASSIGQSYEQYF
>.|TRBJ2-2|TRBV27|.
TGTGCCAGCAGGGCCCTCGCGAACACCGGGGAGCTGTTTTTT
CASRALANTGELFF
>TRBD2|TRBJ2-5|TRBV2|.
TGTGCCAGCAGCTGGGGGGGAAACTTGGAGACCCAGTACTTC
CASSWGGNLETQYF
>TRBD2|TRBJ2-7|TRBV7-8|.
TGTGCCAGCAGCCCGGGGTCTAGCGGGGGGGCGGGCGAGCAGTACTTC
CASSPGSSGGAGEQYF
>.|TRBJ1-6|TRBV4-3|.
TGCGCCAGCAGCCAAAGGGACAACTCCTATAATTCACCCCTCCACTTT
CASSQRDNSYNSPLHF
>.|TRBJ2-1|TRBV28|.
TGTGCCAGCAGTTTTTTAGGCGGGGCGGCATACAATGAGCAGTTCTTC
CASSFLGGAAYNEQFF
>.|TRBJ1-1|TRBV11-3|.
TGTGCCAGCAGCTTTGGGAGGGGCACTGAAGCTTTCTTT
CASSFGRGTEAFF
>.|TRBJ2-2|TRBV7-3|.
TGTGCCAGCAGCCTTGTCTCTACGGGGCCCACCGGGGAGCTGTTTTTT
CASSLVSTGPTGELFF
>.|TRBJ2-3|TRBV7-8|.
TGTGCCAGCAGCTTAGAAAACCCGTCGACAGATACGCAGTATTTT
CASSLENPSTDTQYF
>.|TRBJ1-6|TRBV27|.
TGTGCCAGCACCCGGGGGACCTATAATTCACCCCTCCACTTT
CASTRGTYNSPLHF
>.|TRBJ1-2|TRBV4-1|.
TGCGCCAGCAGCCAAGCCCGCCTGACGGGACACTATGGCTACACCTTC
CASSQARLTGHYGYTF
>TRBD1|TRBJ2-1|TRBV11-2|once
TGTGCCAGCAGCTTAGTTTACAGGGGGTTCAATGAGCAGTTCTTC
CASSLVYRGFNEQFF
>TRBD2|TRBJ2-5|TRBV2|.
TGTGCCAGCAGTTTCAGCGGGGGGGCCGTGGAGACCCAGTACTTC
CASSFSGGAVETQYF
>TRBD1|TRBJ1-1|TRBV5-6|.
TGTGCCAGCAGCTTAAGAGGACAGGGGATTATGAACACTGAAGCTTTCTTT
CASSLRGQGIMNTEAFF
>.|TRBJ1-1|TRBV4-2|.
TGTGCCAGCAGTCCACAGGGAAACACTGAAGCTTTCTTT
CASSPQGNTEAFF
>.|TRBJ2-2|TRBV10-3|once
TGTGCCATCAGTGATCATATGGCCGGGGAGCTGTTTTTT
CAISDHMAGELFF
>TRBD2|TRBJ2-7|TRBV13|.
TGTGCCAGCAGCTACTCCCCCAGCGGGGGACTATACGAGCAGTACTTC
CASSYSPSGGLYEQYF
>.|TRBJ1-2|TRBV27|.
TGTGCCAGCAGTTTATTTTTGGGAGGACACTATGGCTACACCTTC
CASSLFLGGHYGYTF
>TRBD1|TRBJ2-7|TRBV2|once
TGTGCCAGCAGTGAAGCTTATTCCGGGACAGGGGAATACGAGCAGTACTTC
CASSEAYSGTGEYEQYF
>TRBD1|TRBJ2-1|TRBV11-2|.
TGTGCCAGCAGCTTAGGTCCGGACAGGGACTACAATGAGCAGTTCTTC
CASSLGPDRDYNEQFF
>TRBD2|TRBJ2-7|TRBV7-9|.
TGTGCCAGCAGCCCCCCCCTAGCGGGGGACTCCTACGAGCAGTACTTC
CASSPPLAGDSYEQYF
>.|TRBJ1-2|TRBV28|.
TGTGCCAGCAGTTTCTTCAGGGTAGGTGTTGATGGCTACACCTTC
CASSFFRVGVDGYTF
>TRBD1|TRBJ2-7|TRBV11-2|.
TGTGCCAGCAGCTTAGCCCAAGGGACAGAGGTCTACGAGCAGTACTTC
CASSLAQGTEVYEQYF
>.|TRBJ2-1|TRBV4-1|.
TGCGCCAGCAGCCGGACAGACAATGAGCAGTTCTTC
CASSRTDNEQFF
>.|TRBJ2-1|TRBV7-2|.
TGTGCCAGCAGCTTACGCCCGGGCCCGGGTTTTCCCTACAATGAGCAGTTCTTC
CASSLRPGPGFPYNEQFF
>TRBD2|TRBJ2-3|TRBV2|.
TGTGCCAGCAGTGTCGAGCGGGGGGGCCTAGATACGCAGTATTTT
CASSVERGGLDTQYF
>.|TRBJ2-2|TRBV15|.
TGTGCCACCAGCAGAGTGGGGACGAACACCGGGGAGCTGTTTTTT
CATSRVGTNTGELFF
>.|TRBJ2-2|TRBV6-6|once
TGTGCCAGCAGTTACGGGCTTCCCGGGGAGCTGTTTTTT
CASSYGLPGELFF
>.|TRBJ2-5|TRBV7-3|.
TGTGCCAGCAGTTCAGGGGGGGCCTTTGAGACCCAGTACTTC
CASSSGGAFETQYF
>TRBD1|TRBJ2-7|TRBV6-5|.
TGTGCCAGCAGTTACTCCACAGGGGAAGTGTTCTACGAGCAGTACTTC
CASSYSTGEVFYEQYF
>.|TRBJ1-4|TRBV4-3|once
TGCGCCAGCAGCCACGCCGTCGGGACGGGCCGGGAACTGTTTTTT
CASSHAVGTGRELFF
>.|TRBJ2-7|TRBV13|.
TGTGCCAGCAGCTTAGGCCACGGGGGGCTTCCCTACGAGCAGTACTTC
CASSLGHGGLPYEQYF
>.|TRBJ2-1|TRBV11-2|.
TGTGCCAGCAGCTTAGTGGCCGGGGACCGGAGCTCCTACAATGAGCAGTTCTTC
CASSLVAGDRSSYNEQFF
>.|TRBJ2-3|TRBV9|.
TGTGCCAGCAGCGTAGGAGGTCGGGGGACGAGCACAGATACGCAGTATTTT
CASSVGGRGTSTDTQYF
>TRBD1|TRBJ2-7|TRBV7-8|once
TGTGCCAGCAGACCACGGGACAGGGGACCCTACGAGCAGTACTTC
CASRPRDRGPYEQYF
>.|TRBJ2-1|TRBV4-3|.
TGCGCCAGCAGCCAAGCATGGGCCAGCCGGGATGAGCAGTTCTTC
CASSQAWASRDEQFF
>.|TRBJ2-3|TRBV7-3|.
TGTGCCAGCAGCTTAATGGGCAGGGACACAGATATGCAGTATTTT
CASSLMGRDTDMQYF
>.|TRBJ2-5|TRBV7-2|.
TGTGCCAGCAGCTTAGGGGCTTCGATCTACCAAGAGACCCAGTACTTC
CASSLGASIYQETQYF
>.|TRBJ2-2|TRBV11-2|once
TGTGCCAGCAGCTCCGGGACCCTTGTCCCCGGGGAGCTGTTTTTT
CASSSGTLVPGELFF
>TRBD1|TRBJ1-6|TRBV4-1|.
TGCGCCAGCAGCCAGCATGGGACAGGGAATTGGTCACCCCTCCACTTT
CASSQHGTGNWSPLHF
>.|TRBJ2-1|TRBV6-6|.
TGTGCCAGCAGTTACATATCTGATGAGCAGTTCTTC
CASSYISDEQFF
>.|TRBJ2-7|TRBV6-4|.
TGTGCCAGCAGTGACCATCGGGCTGGACGGAACCCCTACGAGCAGTACTTC
CASSDHRAGRNPYEQYF
>.|TRBJ2-2|TRBV27|.
TGTGCCAGCAGTGGGGCGACGAACACCGGGGAGCTGTTTTTT
CASSGATNTGELFF
>.|TRBJ2-2|TRBV5-6|.
TGTGCCAGCAGCTTTCTAGGGGGCGGGGAGCTGTTTTTT
CASSFLGGGELFF
>TRBD1|TRBJ1-6|TRBV28|once
TGTGCCAGCAGTTGGACCGGGACAGCTAATTCACCCCTCCACTTT
CASSWTGTANSPLHF
>.|TRBJ2-7|TRBV7-9|once
TGTGCCAGCAGCCCCCCCCGGGACAAGTTCTACGAGCAGTACTTC
CASSPPRDKFYEQYF
>TRBD1|TRBJ1-2|TRBV10-3|.
TGTGCCATCAGTGATGGGGACAGGGGGGTTTATGGCTACACCTTC
CAISDGDRGVYGYTF
>.|TRBJ1-3|TRBV10-3|.
TGTGCCATCAGTGAAGGGACCGGTCCTGGAAACACCATATATTTT
CAISEGTGPGNTIYF
>.|TRBJ1-5|TRBV4-1|few
TGCGCCAGCAGCCAAGCAGACCAGGCGGATCAGCCCCAGCATTTT
CASSQADQADQPQHF
>.|TRBJ2-2|TRBV11-2|.
TGTGCCAGCAGGGTCCCGGGGACGAACACCGGGGAGCTGTTTTTT
CASRVPGTNTGELFF
>.|TRBJ1-2|TRBV6-5|.
TGTGCCAGCAGTTACCGCATTCTCAGCGGAGCTGGCTACACCTTC
CASSYRILSGAGYTF
>.|TRBJ2-1|TRBV27|.
TGTGCCAGCAGTTTACCAAGACAGGAACTGTTCTTC
CASSLPRQELFF